This record looks at one T cell receptor beta chain sequence and its context. This sample stems from a study of blood T cell repertoires in COVID-19. Per the germline V gene, CDR1 is SGHRS and CDR2 is YFSETQ. Trimming removed 2 bases from V and 0 bases from J; junction bases left unmatched: 12. The CDR3 is 18 residues long. TCRdb's copy holds only in-frame clones and misses some; the assay was immunoSEQ multiplex PCR. Of roughly 400,000 clones in the sample, approximately 90% were seen once. Sequenced: PBMCs or T cells enriched from blood (not recorded which). V usage is TRBV5-1 and J usage is TRBJ2-7, with 9 bases fitting TRBD1. The TCR sequence derives from a woman younger than 30 who had been exposed to COVID-19. The CDR3 DNA follows: TGCGCCAGCAGCTTCGGACTATCGGGGACAGGGACCTCCTACGAGCAGTACTTC. It is translated as CASSFGLSGTGTSYEQYF. The whole variable domain, remainder taken from reference TRBV5-1 and TRBJ2-7, is KAGVTQTPRYLIKTRGQQVTLSCSPISGHRSVSWYQQTPGQGLQFLFEYFSETQRNKGNFPGRFSGRQFSNSRSEMNVSTLELGDSALYLCASSFGLSGTGTSYEQYFGPGTRLTVT.